The 3 T cell receptor beta chains listed next were all sequenced from one sample in a study of T cell responses to AZD1222 COVID-19 vaccine. Sequenced by immunoSEQ multiplex PCR; TCRdb stores in-frame clones only, minus some. This sample has about 120,000 clones, with approximately 86% found just once. Sample: peripheral blood, taken on day 0 of AZD1222 vaccination. Source of these receptors: an adult in good health.

The chain carries TRBV7-2 and TRBJ1-1; TRBD1 aligns across 10 bases. V lost 5 bases, J lost 4 bases, and 10 bases stayed unmatched. This CDR3 has 16 amino acids. Germline-derived CDR1 and CDR2 are SGHTA and FQGNSA. CDR3 bases: TGTGCCAGCAGCACGTGGACAGGGGGGCGGGTCACTGAAGCTTTCTTT. Its translation is CASSTWTGGRVTEAFF.

This sequence joins TRBV5-1 and TRBJ1-5, with TRBD1 as a possible D gene (5 bases). Trimming removed 4 bases at V and 3 bases at J, with 14 bases between. Per germline, CDR1 SGHRS and CDR2 YFSETQ. This CDR3 region has 15 residues. The CDR3, as DNA: TGCGCCAGCAGCCTCGGGGAGGGGTTCAATCAGCCCCAGCATTTT. Translated: CASSLGEGFNQPQHF.

The V and J genes are TRBV6-5 and TRBJ2-7; tentative D call: TRBD1 (6 bases). Germline lookup yields CDR1 MNHEY and CDR2 SVGAGI. CDR3 size: 13 residues. The V end was cut by 7 bases, the J end by 3 bases, with 13 bases between. This CDR3 is CASKWGPDYEQYF. Written as DNA, the CDR3 is TGTGCCAGCAAATGGGGGCCGGACTACGAGCAGTACTTC.